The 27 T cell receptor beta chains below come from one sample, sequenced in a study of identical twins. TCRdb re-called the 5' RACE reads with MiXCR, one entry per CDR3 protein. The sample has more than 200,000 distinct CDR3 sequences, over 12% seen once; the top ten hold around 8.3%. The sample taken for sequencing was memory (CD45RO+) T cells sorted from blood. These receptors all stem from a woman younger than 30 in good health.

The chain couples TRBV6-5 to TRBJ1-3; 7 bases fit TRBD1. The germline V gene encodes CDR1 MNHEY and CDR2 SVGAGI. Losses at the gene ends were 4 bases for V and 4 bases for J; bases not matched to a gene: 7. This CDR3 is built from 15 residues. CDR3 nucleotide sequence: TGTGCCAGCAGTTTACAGGGGATAGGAGGAAACACCATATATTTT. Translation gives CASSLQGIGGNTIYF.

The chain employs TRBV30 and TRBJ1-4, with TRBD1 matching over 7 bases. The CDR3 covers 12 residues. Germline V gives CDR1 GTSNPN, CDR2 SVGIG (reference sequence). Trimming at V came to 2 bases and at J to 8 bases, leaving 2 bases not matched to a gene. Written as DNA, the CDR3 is TGTGCCTGGAGTCCGACAGGGGAAAAACTGTTTTTT. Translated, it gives CAWSPTGEKLFF.

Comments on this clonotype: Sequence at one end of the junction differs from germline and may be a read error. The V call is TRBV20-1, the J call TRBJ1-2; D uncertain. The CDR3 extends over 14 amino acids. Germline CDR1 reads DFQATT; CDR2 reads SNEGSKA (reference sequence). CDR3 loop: CSASNAQSLYVYTF. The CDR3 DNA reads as TGCAGTGCATCTAACGCCCAAAGCTTATATGTCTACACCTTC.

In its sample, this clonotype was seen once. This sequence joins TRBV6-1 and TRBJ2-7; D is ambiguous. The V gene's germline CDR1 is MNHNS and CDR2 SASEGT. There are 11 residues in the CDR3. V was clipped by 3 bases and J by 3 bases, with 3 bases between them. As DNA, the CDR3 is TGTGCCAGCAGTGATGTCTACGAGCAGTACTTC. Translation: CASSDVYEQYF.

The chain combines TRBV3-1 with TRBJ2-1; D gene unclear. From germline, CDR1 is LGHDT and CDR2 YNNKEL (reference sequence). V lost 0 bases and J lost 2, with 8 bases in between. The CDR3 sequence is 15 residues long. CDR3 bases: TGTGCCAGCAGCCAAGACCGGAGCACCTACAATGAGCAGTTCTTC. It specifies CASSQDRSTYNEQFF.

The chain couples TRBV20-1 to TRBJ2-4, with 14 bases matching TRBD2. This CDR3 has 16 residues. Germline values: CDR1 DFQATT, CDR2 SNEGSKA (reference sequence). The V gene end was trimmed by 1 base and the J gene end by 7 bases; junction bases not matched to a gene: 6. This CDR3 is CSARAGLAGVGNIQYF. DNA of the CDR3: TGCAGTGCTAGAGCGGGACTAGCGGGAGTTGGGAACATTCAGTACTTC.

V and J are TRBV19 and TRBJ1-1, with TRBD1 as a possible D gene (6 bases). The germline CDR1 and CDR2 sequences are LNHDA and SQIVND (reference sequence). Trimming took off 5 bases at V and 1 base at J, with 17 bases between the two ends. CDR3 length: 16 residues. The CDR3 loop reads CASSPWGRGPNTEAFF. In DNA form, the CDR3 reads TGTGCCAGTAGTCCATGGGGGCGAGGTCCGAACACTGAAGCTTTCTTT.

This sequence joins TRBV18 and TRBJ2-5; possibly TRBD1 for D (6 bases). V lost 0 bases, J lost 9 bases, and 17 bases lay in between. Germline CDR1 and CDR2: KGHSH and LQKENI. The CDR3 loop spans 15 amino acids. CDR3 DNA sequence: TGTGCCAGCTCACCACCGTTCGTGGACAGTAGATCCCAGTACTTC. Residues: CASSPPFVDSRSQYF.

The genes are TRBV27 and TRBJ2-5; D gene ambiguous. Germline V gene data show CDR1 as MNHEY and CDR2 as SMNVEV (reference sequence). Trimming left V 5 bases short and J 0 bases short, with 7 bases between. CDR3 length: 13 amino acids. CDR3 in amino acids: CASSVSYQETQYF. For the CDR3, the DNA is TGTGCCAGCAGTGTCTCGTACCAAGAGACCCAGTACTTC.

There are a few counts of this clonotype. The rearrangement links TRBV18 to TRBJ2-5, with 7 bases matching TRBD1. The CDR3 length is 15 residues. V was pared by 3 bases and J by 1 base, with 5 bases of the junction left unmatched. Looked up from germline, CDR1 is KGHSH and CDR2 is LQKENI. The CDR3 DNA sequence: TGTGCCAGCTCACCCACAGGGGACCTCCAAGAGACCCAGTACTTC. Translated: CASSPTGDLQETQYF.

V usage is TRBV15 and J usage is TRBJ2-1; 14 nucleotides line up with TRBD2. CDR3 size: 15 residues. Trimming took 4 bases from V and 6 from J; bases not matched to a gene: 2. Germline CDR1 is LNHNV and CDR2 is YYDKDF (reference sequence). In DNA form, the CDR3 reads TGTGCCACCAGCACAGGGACTAGCGGGAGCAATGAGCAGTTCTTC. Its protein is CATSTGTSGSNEQFF.

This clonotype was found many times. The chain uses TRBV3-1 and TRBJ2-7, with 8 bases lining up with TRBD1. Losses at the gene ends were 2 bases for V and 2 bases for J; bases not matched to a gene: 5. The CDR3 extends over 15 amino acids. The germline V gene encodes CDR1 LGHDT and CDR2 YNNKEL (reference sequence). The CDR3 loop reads CASSQTGTGTYEQYF. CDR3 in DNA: TGTGCCAGCAGCCAAACCGGGACAGGAACCTACGAGCAGTACTTC.

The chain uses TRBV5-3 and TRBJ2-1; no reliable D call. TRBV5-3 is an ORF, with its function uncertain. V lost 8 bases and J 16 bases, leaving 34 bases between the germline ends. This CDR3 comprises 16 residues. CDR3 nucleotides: TGTGCCAGCAGCCTGCCCCACTGGGCGATCTACACTGGGCACTTCTTC. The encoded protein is CASSLPHWAIYTGHFF.

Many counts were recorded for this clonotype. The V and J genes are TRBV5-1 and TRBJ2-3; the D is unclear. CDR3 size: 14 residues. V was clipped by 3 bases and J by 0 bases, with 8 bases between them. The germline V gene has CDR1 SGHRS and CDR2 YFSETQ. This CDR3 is CASSSFTSTDTQYF. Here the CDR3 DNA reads TGCGCCAGCAGCTCGTTCACTAGCACAGATACGCAGTATTTT.

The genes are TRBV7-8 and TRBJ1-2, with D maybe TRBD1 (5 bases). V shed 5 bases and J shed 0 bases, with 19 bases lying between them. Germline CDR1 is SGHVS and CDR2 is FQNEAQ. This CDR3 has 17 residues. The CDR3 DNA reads TGTGCCAGCAGCCGACCCGCCAGGGTGACCGCTAACTATGGCTACACCTTC. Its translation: CASSRPARVTANYGYTF.

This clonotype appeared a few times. CDR3 DNA: TGTGCCAGCAGTTACCTCGGACAGGGGGCCACTGAAGCTTTCTTT. This gives the protein CASSYLGQGATEAFF. The chain couples TRBV9 to TRBJ1-1; 11 bases are shared with TRBD1. This CDR3 is built from 15 residues. J gave up 4 bases and V 5 bases, and 7 bases lay outside the gene matches. Germline lookup yields CDR1 SGDLS and CDR2 YYNGEE.

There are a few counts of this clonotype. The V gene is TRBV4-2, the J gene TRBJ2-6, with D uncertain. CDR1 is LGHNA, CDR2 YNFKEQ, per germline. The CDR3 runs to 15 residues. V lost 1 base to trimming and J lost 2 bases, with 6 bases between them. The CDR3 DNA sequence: TGTGCCAGCAGCCAAGGTGCGACTGGGGCCAACGTCCTGACTTTC. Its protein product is CASSQGATGANVLTF.

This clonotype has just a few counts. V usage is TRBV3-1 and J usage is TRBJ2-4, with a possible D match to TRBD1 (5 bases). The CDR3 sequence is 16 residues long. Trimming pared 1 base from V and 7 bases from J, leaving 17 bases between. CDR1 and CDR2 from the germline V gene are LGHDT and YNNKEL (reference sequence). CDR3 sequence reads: CASSQAGPIPRNIQYF. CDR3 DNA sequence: TGTGCCAGCAGCCAAGCAGGGCCAATCCCCCGGAACATTCAGTACTTC.

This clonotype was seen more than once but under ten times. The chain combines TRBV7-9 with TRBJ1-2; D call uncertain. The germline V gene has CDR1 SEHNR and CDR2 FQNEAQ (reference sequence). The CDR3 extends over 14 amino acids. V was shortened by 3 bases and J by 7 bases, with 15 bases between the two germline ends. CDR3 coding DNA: TGTGCCAGCAGCTTTAACGTTGAGGGAGCTGGCTACACCTTC. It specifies CASSFNVEGAGYTF. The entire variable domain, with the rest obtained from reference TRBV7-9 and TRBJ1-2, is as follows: DTGVSQNPRHKITKRGQNVTFRCDPISEHNRLYWYRQTLGQGPEFLTYFQNEAQLEKSRLLSDRFSAERPKGSFSTLEIQRTEQGDSAMYLCASSFNVEGAGYTFGSGTRLTVV.

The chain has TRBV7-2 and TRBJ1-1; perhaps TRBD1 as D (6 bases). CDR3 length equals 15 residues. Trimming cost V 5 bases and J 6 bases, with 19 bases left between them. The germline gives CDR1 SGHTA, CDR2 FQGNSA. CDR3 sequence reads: CASSPTPGESPEAFF. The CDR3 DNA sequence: TGTGCCAGCAGCCCTACACCAGGGGAGTCCCCTGAAGCTTTCTTT.

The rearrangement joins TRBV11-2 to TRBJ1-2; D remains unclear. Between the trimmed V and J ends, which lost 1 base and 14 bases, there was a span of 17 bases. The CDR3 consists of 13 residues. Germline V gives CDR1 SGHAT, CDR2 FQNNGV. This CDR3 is CASSLAGTAVLTF. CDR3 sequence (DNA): TGTGCCAGCAGCTTAGCCGGCACCGCTGTATTAACCTTC.

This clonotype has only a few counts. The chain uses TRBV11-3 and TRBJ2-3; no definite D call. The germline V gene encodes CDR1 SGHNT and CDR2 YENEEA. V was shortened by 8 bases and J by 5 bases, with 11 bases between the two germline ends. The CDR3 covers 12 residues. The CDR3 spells CASGKSGDTQYF. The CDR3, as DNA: TGTGCCAGCGGAAAATCAGGAGATACGCAGTATTTT. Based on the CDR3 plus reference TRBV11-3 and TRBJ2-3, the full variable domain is EAGVVQSPRYKIIEKKQPVAFWCNPISGHNTLYWYLQNLGQGPELLIRYENEEAVDDSQLPKDRFSAERLKGVDSTLKIQPAELGDSAVYLCASGKSGDTQYFGPGTRLTVL.

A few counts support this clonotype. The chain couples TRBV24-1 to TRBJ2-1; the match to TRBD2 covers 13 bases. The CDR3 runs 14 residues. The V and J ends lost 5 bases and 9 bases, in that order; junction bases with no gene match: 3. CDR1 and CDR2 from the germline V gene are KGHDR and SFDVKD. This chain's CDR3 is CATSATSGGFEQFF. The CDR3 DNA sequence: TGTGCCACCAGTGCGACTAGCGGGGGGTTTGAGCAGTTCTTC.

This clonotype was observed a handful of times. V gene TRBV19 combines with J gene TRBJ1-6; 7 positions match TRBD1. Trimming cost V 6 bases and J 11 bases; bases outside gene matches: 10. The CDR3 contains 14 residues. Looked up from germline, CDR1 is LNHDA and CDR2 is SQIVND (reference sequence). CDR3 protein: CASSDREIVAPLHF. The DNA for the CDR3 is TGTGCCAGTAGCGACAGGGAGATTGTGGCACCCCTCCACTTT.

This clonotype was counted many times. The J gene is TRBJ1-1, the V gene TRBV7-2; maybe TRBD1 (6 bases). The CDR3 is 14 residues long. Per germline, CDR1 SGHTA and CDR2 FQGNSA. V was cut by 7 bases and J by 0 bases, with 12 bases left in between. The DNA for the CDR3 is TGTGCCAGCAAGGGGGGACAATTGAACACTGAAGCTTTCTTT. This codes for CASKGGQLNTEAFF.

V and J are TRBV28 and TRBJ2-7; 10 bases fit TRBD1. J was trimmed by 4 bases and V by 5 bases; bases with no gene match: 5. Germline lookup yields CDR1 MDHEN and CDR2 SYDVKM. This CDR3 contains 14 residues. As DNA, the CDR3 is TGTGCCAGCAGTAAGGGACAGGGGCGGTACGAGCAGTACTTC. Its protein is CASSKGQGRYEQYF.

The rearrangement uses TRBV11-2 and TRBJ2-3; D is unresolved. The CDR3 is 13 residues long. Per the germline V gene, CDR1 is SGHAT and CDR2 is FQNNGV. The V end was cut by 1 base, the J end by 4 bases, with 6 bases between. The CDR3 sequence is CASSLVSADTQYF. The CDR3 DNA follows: TGTGCCAGCAGCTTAGTATCAGCAGATACGCAGTATTTT.